Listed below are T cell receptor beta chains from one sample, sequenced in a study of T cells in Graves' hyperthyroidism and ophthalmopathy. One entry per CDR3 protein results from TCRdb running MiXCR on the multiplex PCR reads. The profile covers hundreds of thousands of distinct CDR3 sequences, with roughly 20% appearing a single time and about 34% taken by the ten largest. The sequenced sample consisted of blood. These receptors all come from a man in his thirties or forties with Graves' ophthalmopathy. Each CDR3 is given with its conserved first and last residue. Each record gives: clone size, D gene, V gene, J gene, CDR3 protein, CDR3 DNA. D genes are given only for firm matches. Only part of the rows carry a size: once, few, many, or a class if the clone is expanded.

>-|TRBD2|TRBV27|TRBJ2-4
CASSSHRDIRTSGSSVNIQYF
TGTGCCAGCAGTTCCCACAGGGATATCCGGACTAGCGGGAGTAGCGTGAACATTCAGTACTTC
>few|-|TRBV7-8|TRBJ2-3
CASSLVLGEITSTDTQYF
TGTGCCAGCAGCTTAGTTCTGGGGGAAATTACTAGCACAGATACGCAGTATTTT
>-|TRBD2|TRBV5-1|TRBJ2-1
CASSSLAGSYNEQFF
TGCGCCAGCAGCTCTCTAGCGGGCAGCTACAATGAGCAGTTCTTC
>-|-|TRBV15|TRBJ1-5
CATSSRGLQPQHF
TGTGCCACCAGCAGCAGGGGACTCCAGCCCCAGCATTTT
>many|-|TRBV27|TRBJ1-1
CASSQIGEMNTEAFF
TGTGCCAGCAGTCAGATCGGGGAGATGAACACTGAAGCTTTCTTT
>many|-|TRBV12-3/TRBV12-4|TRBJ1-1
CASSPRAMNTEAFF
TGTGCCAGCAGCCCCCGGGCCATGAACACTGAAGCTTTCTTT
>-|-|TRBV4-1|TRBJ2-7
CASSPDGREQYF
TGCGCCAGCAGTCCTGACGGCAGAGAGCAGTACTTC
>-|TRBD2|TRBV15|TRBJ2-3
CATSREPPGLAGAADTQYF
TGTGCCACCAGCAGAGAACCTCCGGGACTAGCGGGAGCGGCAGATACGCAGTATTTT
>many|-|TRBV18|TRBJ2-5
CASSPGPAETQYF
TGTGCCAGCTCACCGGGACCCGCCGAGACCCAGTACTTC
>-|-|TRBV13|TRBJ2-1
CASSPRGWGVPFF
TGTGCCAGCAGCCCCCGGGGATGGGGAGTTCCGTTCTTC
>many|-|TRBV11-1|TRBJ2-4
CASSPGFGAKNIQYF
TGTGCCAGCAGCCCGGGGTTTGGGGCCAAAAACATTCAGTACTTC
>-|TRBD1|TRBV30|TRBJ2-5
CAWEPGQGSETQYF
TGTGCCTGGGAACCGGGACAGGGGTCAGAGACCCAGTACTTC
>-|-|TRBV20-1|TRBJ2-7
CSARRTAAYEQYF
TGCAGTGCTAGACGAACAGCAGCCTACGAGCAGTACTTC
>-|-|TRBV28|TRBJ1-1
CASSGQGIPEAFF
TGTGCCAGCAGCGGGCAGGGTATCCCTGAAGCTTTCTTT
>-|TRBD1|TRBV7-2|TRBJ2-1
CASSLGQPNYNEQFF
TGTGCCAGCAGCTTGGGACAGCCCAACTACAATGAGCAGTTCTTC
>-|TRBD1|TRBV20-1|TRBJ1-2
CSAPGQAIYGYTF
TGCAGTGCTCCCGGACAGGCCATCTATGGCTACACCTTC
>many|-|TRBV10-1|TRBJ1-1
CASSETGLNTEAFF
TGTGCCAGCAGTGAAACAGGGCTGAACACTGAAGCTTTCTTT
>-|-|TRBV10-3|TRBJ1-1
CAISSRSGDTEAFF
TGTGCCATCAGCTCTCGCTCGGGGGACACTGAAGCTTTCTTT
>few|-|TRBV28|TRBJ1-2
CASSLARGFGGYTF
TGTGCCAGCAGTTTAGCAAGGGGGTTCGGTGGCTACACCTTC
>many|-|TRBV5-1|TRBJ1-1
CASSPTAGSTEAFF
TGCGCCAGCAGCCCTACGGCAGGTAGCACTGAAGCTTTCTTT
>few|TRBD2|TRBV18|TRBJ2-4
CASSPFGGADGKNIQYF
TGTGCCAGCTCACCATTCGGGGGGGCTGATGGCAAAAACATTCAGTACTTC
>few|-|TRBV20-1|TRBJ2-1
CSARERRGSYNEQFF
TGCAGTGCTAGAGAGAGGCGGGGATCCTACAATGAGCAGTTCTTC
>-|TRBD1|TRBV6-1|TRBJ1-4
CTSSEPGQGKAKLFF
TGTACCAGCAGTGAACCCGGACAGGGGAAGGCAAAACTGTTTTTT
>many|TRBD1|TRBV7-9|TRBJ1-2
CASSLEQGNGGYTF
TGTGCCAGCAGCTTAGAACAGGGGAACGGTGGCTACACCTTC
>-|TRBD2|TRBV7-2|TRBJ2-7
CASSLGTSGRETYEQYF
TGTGCCAGCAGCTTGGGGACTAGCGGGAGGGAAACCTACGAGCAGTACTTC
>-|TRBD1|TRBV7-9|TRBJ1-2
CASSSQGDGYTF
TGTGCCAGCAGCTCACAGGGGGATGGCTACACCTTC
>few|-|TRBV5-8|TRBJ2-1
CASSLWGPYNEQFF
TGTGCCAGCAGCTTGTGGGGGCCCTACAATGAGCAGTTCTTC
>-|-|TRBV5-1|TRBJ2-3
CASSGIGVGTDTQYF
TGCGCCAGCAGCGGGATCGGAGTTGGCACAGATACGCAGTATTTT
>few|-|TRBV29-1|TRBJ1-1
CSGWGQNTEAFF
TGCAGCGGCTGGGGACAGAACACTGAAGCTTTCTTT
>-|-|TRBV4-2|TRBJ2-7
CASSQGERTYEQYF
TGTGCCAGCAGCCAAGGGGAGAGGACCTACGAGCAGTACTTC
>-|-|TRBV6-1|TRBJ1-3
CASRKTGAGNTIYF
TGTGCCAGCAGAAAAACAGGAGCGGGAAACACCATATATTTT
>many|-|TRBV3-1|TRBJ2-3
CASSQDGGDTQYF
TGTGCCAGCAGCCAAGACGGAGGAGATACGCAGTATTTT
>-|-|TRBV6-1|TRBJ2-3
CASRKADTQYF
TGTGCCAGCAGAAAGGCAGATACGCAGTATTTT
>few|TRBD2|TRBV27|TRBJ2-1
CASSFKGLRTSGSNEQFF
TGTGCCAGCAGTTTTAAGGGGTTAAGGACTAGCGGGAGCAATGAGCAGTTCTTC
>-|-|TRBV7-2|TRBJ1-5
CASSLKSSNQPQHF
TGTGCCAGCAGCTTAAAATCTAGCAATCAGCCCCAGCATTTT
>-|-|TRBV20-1|TRBJ2-1
CSASVSAITTYNEQFF
TGCAGTGCTTCGGTTTCTGCCATCACTACCTACAATGAGCAGTTCTTC
>few|-|TRBV30|TRBJ2-7
CAWRPWKRLKYEQYF
TGTGCCTGGAGACCCTGGAAGCGTCTCAAATACGAGCAGTACTTC
>-|TRBD2|TRBV10-3|TRBJ2-5
CVISDIRQGDGLAGGQETQYF
TGTGTCATCAGTGATATCAGACAGGGGGATGGACTAGCGGGAGGGCAAGAGACCCAGTACTTC
>once|TRBD1|TRBV30|TRBJ2-1
CAWSDGQGYEQFF
TGTGCCTGGAGTGACGGACAGGGTTACGAGCAGTTCTTC
>-|TRBD1|TRBV6-1|TRBJ1-6
CASSLTGASYNSPLHF
TGTGCCAGCAGCCTCACAGGGGCCTCCTATAATTCACCCCTCCACTTT
>many|-|TRBV7-2|TRBJ2-7
CASSLSLQGFRVYEQYF
TGTGCCAGCAGCTTATCCTTACAGGGCTTCAGGGTCTACGAGCAGTACTTC
>many|TRBD1|TRBV6-5|TRBJ1-2
CASSLDRVSGYTF
TGTGCCAGCAGTTTAGACAGGGTGTCTGGCTACACCTTC
>few|TRBD1|TRBV19|TRBJ1-1
CASRKTGGIKNTEAFF
TGTGCCAGTAGGAAAACAGGGGGAATTAAGAACACTGAAGCTTTCTTT
>-|-|TRBV9|TRBJ2-3
CASSVVMGVTDTQYF
TGTGCCAGCAGCGTAGTTATGGGTGTCACAGATACGCAGTATTTT
>-|TRBD2|TRBV18|TRBJ2-2
CASSTSGETGELFF
TGTGCCAGCTCAACTAGCGGAGAGACCGGGGAGCTGTTTTTT
>-|TRBD1|TRBV20-1|TRBJ2-1
CSAPRDRYNEQFF
TGCAGTGCCCCCCGGGACAGGTACAATGAGCAGTTCTTC
>-|-|TRBV4-1|TRBJ1-4
CASSQDSQGLNEKLFF
TGCGCCAGCAGCCAAGATTCACAGGGCCTCAATGAAAAACTGTTTTTT
>few|TRBD1|TRBV14|TRBJ2-1
CASSQWGRGHEQFF
TGTGCCAGCAGCCAATGGGGCAGGGGGCATGAGCAGTTCTTC
>few|-|TRBV12-3/TRBV12-4|TRBJ1-6
CASSSDGNSPLHF
TGTGCCAGCAGTTCTGACGGGAATTCACCCCTCCACTTT
>few|-|TRBV6-1|TRBJ1-1
CASSREGGTEAFF
TGTGCCAGCAGTCGGGAGGGCGGCACTGAAGCTTTCTTT
>-|-|TRBV6-2/TRBV6-3|TRBJ2-1
CASSYSGPSYNEQFF
TGTGCCAGCAGTTATTCGGGACCCTCCTACAATGAGCAGTTCTTC
>few|-|TRBV7-9|TRBJ1-1
CASSTDQKGAFF
TGTGCCAGCAGCACCGACCAGAAGGGGGCTTTCTTT
>many|-|TRBV7-2|TRBJ1-1
CASSEGPVNTEAFF
TGTGCCAGCAGCGAAGGACCCGTGAACACTGAAGCTTTCTTT